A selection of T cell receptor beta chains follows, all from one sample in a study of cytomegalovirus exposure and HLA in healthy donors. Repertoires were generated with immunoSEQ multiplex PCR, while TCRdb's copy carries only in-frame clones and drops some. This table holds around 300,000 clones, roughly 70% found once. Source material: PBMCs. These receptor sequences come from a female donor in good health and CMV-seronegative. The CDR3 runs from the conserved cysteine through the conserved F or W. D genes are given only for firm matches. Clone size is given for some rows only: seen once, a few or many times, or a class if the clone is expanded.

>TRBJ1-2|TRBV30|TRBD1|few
TGTGCCTGGCCGACAGGGAACTATGGCTACACCTTC
CAWPTGNYGYTF
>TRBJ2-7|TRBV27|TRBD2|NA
TGTGCCAGCACCCACTCCGGGACTAGCTACGCCTACGAGCAGTACTTC
CASTHSGTSYAYEQYF
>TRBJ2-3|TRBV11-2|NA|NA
TGTGCCAGCAGCTTAGCGTTACGGAGGACTAGCACAGATACGCAGTATTTT
CASSLALRRTSTDTQYF
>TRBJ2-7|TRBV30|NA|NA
TGTGCCTGGAGTGACGGGAACTACGAGCAGTACTTC
CAWSDGNYEQYF
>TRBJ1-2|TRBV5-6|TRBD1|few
TGTGCCAGCAGCCTGACAGGGGTCTATGGCTACACCTTC
CASSLTGVYGYTF
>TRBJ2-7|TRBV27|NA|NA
TGTGCCAGCAGTTTCCTGCCGAGTAGCTCCTACGAGCAGTACTTC
CASSFLPSSSYEQYF
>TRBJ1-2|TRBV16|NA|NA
TGTGCAACATACAGGGCAACCTATGGCTACACCTTC
CATYRATYGYTF
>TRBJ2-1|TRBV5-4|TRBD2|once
TGTGCCAGCAGCTCTGGCGGGACTAGCGGGAGTTGGAATGAGCAGTTCTTC
CASSSGGTSGSWNEQFF
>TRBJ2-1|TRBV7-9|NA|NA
TGTGCCAGCAGCTTGAACAGGGGGGGATTATACAATGAGCAGTTCTTC
CASSLNRGGLYNEQFF
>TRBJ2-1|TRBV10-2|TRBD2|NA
TGCGCCAGCAGTCGAGCGGGAGATAGGGGTGAGCAGTTCTTC
CASSRAGDRGEQFF
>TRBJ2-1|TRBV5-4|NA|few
TGTGCCAGCAGCTTGACTGGACTTGAGCAGTTCTTC
CASSLTGLEQFF
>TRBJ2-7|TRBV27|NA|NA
TGTGCCAGCAGTTTATCGATAACGGTTGACGAGCAGTACTTC
CASSLSITVDEQYF
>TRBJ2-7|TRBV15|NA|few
TGTGCCACCAGCAGACCAGAGAGGAACGAGCAGTACTTC
CATSRPERNEQYF
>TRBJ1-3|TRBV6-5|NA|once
TGTGCCAGCAGTAACCTAGGGGGTTCTGGAAACACCATATATTTT
CASSNLGGSGNTIYF
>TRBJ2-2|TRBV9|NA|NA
TGTGCCAGCAGCGTCTGGAGTAGCGGGAACACCGGGGAGCTGTTTTTT
CASSVWSSGNTGELFF
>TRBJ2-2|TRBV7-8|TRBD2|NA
TGTGCCAGCAGCTTGGGCGGGAGAGGGGAGCTGTTTTTT
CASSLGGRGELFF
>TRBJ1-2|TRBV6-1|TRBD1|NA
TGTGCCAGCAGTGTACCGACAGGGTATGGCTACACCTTC
CASSVPTGYGYTF
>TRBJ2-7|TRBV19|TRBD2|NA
TGTGCCAGTAGTACTGCTAGCGGGTACGAGCAGTACTTC
CASSTASGYEQYF
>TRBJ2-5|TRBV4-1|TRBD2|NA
TGCGCCAGCAGCCCATCAGCTAGCGGGAGGGCCGGCTCCCAAAAGACCCAGTACTTC
CASSPSASGRAGSQKTQYF
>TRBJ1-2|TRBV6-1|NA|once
TGTGCCAGCAGTGAAGGGCGGGTACATGGCTACACCTTC
CASSEGRVHGYTF
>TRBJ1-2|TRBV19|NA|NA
TGTGCCAGTAGTATACAACAGTCTAACTATGGCTACACCTTC
CASSIQQSNYGYTF
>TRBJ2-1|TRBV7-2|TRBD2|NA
TGTGCCAGCAGCTTAGAACTTGGGGCCCTCGGGGCGGGAGGTTCGATCTTC
CASSLELGALGAGGSIF
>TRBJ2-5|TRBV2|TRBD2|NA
TGTGCCAGCCGACTAGCGGGAGGAGGGGGGGAGACCCAGTACTTC
CASRLAGGGGETQYF
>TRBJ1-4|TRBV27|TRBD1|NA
TGTGCCAGCAGGGGGACAGGGACTGTTAATGAAAAACTGTTTTTT
CASRGTGTVNEKLFF
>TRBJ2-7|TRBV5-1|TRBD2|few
TGCGCCAGCAGCTTGGTCTTTAGCGGGAGGGCGGACTACGAGCAGTACTTC
CASSLVFSGRADYEQYF
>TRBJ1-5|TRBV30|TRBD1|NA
TGTGCCTTTGGGGACAGCGGCAATCAGCCCCAGCATTTT
CAFGDSGNQPQHF
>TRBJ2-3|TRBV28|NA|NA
TGTGCCAGCAGCATTAATCGGGGCACAGATACGCAGTATTTT
CASSINRGTDTQYF
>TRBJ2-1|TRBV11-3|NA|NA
TGTGCCAGCAGCTTAGGCGGGGCTAACAATGAGCAGTTCTTC
CASSLGGANNEQFF
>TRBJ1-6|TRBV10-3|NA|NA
TGTGCCATCAGGGGGAGATCCTATAATTCACCCCTCCACTTT
CAIRGRSYNSPLHF
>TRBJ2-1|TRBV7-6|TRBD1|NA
TGTGCCAGCAGCTTTGGACAGGGGTACAATGAGCAGTTCTTC
CASSFGQGYNEQFF
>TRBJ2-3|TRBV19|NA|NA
TGTGCCAGTTACAGACACTGGGTCACAGATACGCAGTATTTT
CASYRHWVTDTQYF
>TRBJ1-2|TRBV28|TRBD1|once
TGTGCCAGCAGCCGCGACAGGGACTATGGCTACACCTTC
CASSRDRDYGYTF
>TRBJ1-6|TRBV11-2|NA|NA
TGTGCCAGCAGTTGGGAGGGCAGGATTAATTCACCCCTCCACTTT
CASSWEGRINSPLHF
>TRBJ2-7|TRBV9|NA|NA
TGTGCCAGCAGCCAAGGCGGGGGCAGGCTTGGCGAGCAGTACTTC
CASSQGGGRLGEQYF
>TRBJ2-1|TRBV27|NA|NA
TGTGCCAGCAGTCTGACAGGACTCACCGCCAGCTCCTACAATGAGCAGTTCTTC
CASSLTGLTASSYNEQFF
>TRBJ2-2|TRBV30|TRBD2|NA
TGTGCCTGGTCCGGGGGCGGGAGGGCCGAGACCGGGGAGCTGTTTTTT
CAWSGGGRAETGELFF
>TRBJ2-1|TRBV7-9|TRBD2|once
TGTGCCAGCAGCCCTAGACCTATTTTAGCGGGTAAAAGCAATGAGCAGTTCTTC
CASSPRPILAGKSNEQFF
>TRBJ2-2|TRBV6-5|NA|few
TGTGCCAGTTCAACCGGGGAGCTGTTTTTT
CASSTGELFF
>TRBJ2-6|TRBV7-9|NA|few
TGTGCCAGCAGCTTCGGAGGGGCTGGGGCCAACGTCCTGACTTTC
CASSFGGAGANVLTF
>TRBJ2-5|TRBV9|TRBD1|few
TGTGCCAGCAGCACAGGGGAAGAGACCCAGTACTTC
CASSTGEETQYF
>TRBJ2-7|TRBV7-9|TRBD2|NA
TGTTCCAGCAGCCCACCGACTAGCGGGACCTACGAGCAGTACTTC
CSSSPPTSGTYEQYF
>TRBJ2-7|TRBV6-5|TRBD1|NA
TGTGCCAGCAGGGACAGGGGGTACGAGCAGTACTTC
CASRDRGYEQYF
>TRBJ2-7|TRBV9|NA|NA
TGTGCCAGCAGCGTCCGACTAGGCCCCTACGAGCAGTACTTC
CASSVRLGPYEQYF
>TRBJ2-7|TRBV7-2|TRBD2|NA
TGTGCCAGCAGCTTAGCTAGCGGGTGGGGCTCCTACGAGCAGTACTTC
CASSLASGWGSYEQYF
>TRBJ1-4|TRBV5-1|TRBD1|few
TGCGCCAGCAGCGGGGACAGGGTACATGAAAAACTGTTTTTT
CASSGDRVHEKLFF
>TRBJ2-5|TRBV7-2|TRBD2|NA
TGTGCCAGCAGCCCCGGGGGAGCGGGAAACCAAGAGACCCAGTACTTC
CASSPGGAGNQETQYF
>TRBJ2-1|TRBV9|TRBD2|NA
TGTGCCAGCAGCGTAGCTAAGGGTTTAGCGGGTCTTTACAATGAGCAGTTCTTC
CASSVAKGLAGLYNEQFF
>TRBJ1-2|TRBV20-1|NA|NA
TGCAGTGCTTTTTTATATGGCTACACCTTC
CSAFLYGYTF
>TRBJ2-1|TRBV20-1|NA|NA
TGCAGTGGGGGGCACCGGGAGCAGTTCTTC
CSGGHREQFF